These T cell receptor beta chains were read from a single sample in a study of blood T cell repertoires in COVID-19. TCRdb's copy holds only in-frame clones and misses some; the assay was immunoSEQ multiplex PCR. The sample holds 250,000 to 300,000 clones; around 85% are singletons and the top ten take around 5.5%. Sequencing was done on a sample of peripheral blood. These receptors were obtained from a man aged 45-65 years with active or convalescent COVID-19. Both conserved end residues are part of each CDR3. D genes are given only for firm matches. Size is omitted from some rows. Given values are once, few, many or a class for expanded clones.

d_call: NA; clone_size: once; j_call: TRBJ2-5; v_call: TRBV20-1; cdr3_nt: TGCAGTGCTAGCCTCGCGGAGACCCAGTACTTC; cdr3_aa: CSASLAETQYF
d_call: TRBD2; clone_size: few; j_call: TRBJ2-3; v_call: TRBV11-2; cdr3_nt: TGTGCCAGCAGCTTAGCCGTAGCGGGAGGGCAAGATACGCAGTATTTT; cdr3_aa: CASSLAVAGGQDTQYF
d_call: NA; clone_size: NA; j_call: TRBJ1-2; v_call: TRBV11-2; cdr3_nt: TGTGCCAGCAGCCCCCTCCTCGGGGGTCGAAGCTATGGCTACACCTTC; cdr3_aa: CASSPLLGGRSYGYTF
d_call: NA; clone_size: NA; j_call: TRBJ2-5; v_call: TRBV28; cdr3_nt: TGTGCCAGCAGTTCCCCCCAGGGACAAGAGACCCAGTACTTC; cdr3_aa: CASSSPQGQETQYF
d_call: NA; clone_size: NA; j_call: TRBJ2-1; v_call: TRBV4-2; cdr3_nt: TGTGCCAGCAGCCAAGGGGGACTTAGCGAGGGCTCCTACAATGAGCAGTTCTTC; cdr3_aa: CASSQGGLSEGSYNEQFF
d_call: NA; clone_size: NA; j_call: TRBJ1-1; v_call: TRBV28; cdr3_nt: TGTGCCAGCAGTTTACCCGGACAGAACACTGAAGCTTTCTTT; cdr3_aa: CASSLPGQNTEAFF
d_call: NA; clone_size: NA; j_call: TRBJ1-6; v_call: TRBV6-5; cdr3_nt: TGTGCCAGCAGGAGGGAAAATAATTCACCCCTCCACTTT; cdr3_aa: CASRRENNSPLHF
d_call: NA; clone_size: NA; j_call: TRBJ1-6; v_call: TRBV7-3; cdr3_nt: TGTGCCAGCAGCTCCTCTCAGGGGTCACCCCTCCACTTT; cdr3_aa: CASSSSQGSPLHF
d_call: NA; clone_size: once; j_call: TRBJ1-1; v_call: TRBV5-1; cdr3_nt: TGCGCCAGCAGCTTGGGACAACCGAACACTGAAGCTTTCTTT; cdr3_aa: CASSLGQPNTEAFF
d_call: NA; clone_size: once; j_call: TRBJ1-1; v_call: TRBV5-4; cdr3_nt: TGTGCCAGCAGCTCGTCGTCTGACACTGAAGCTTTCTTT; cdr3_aa: CASSSSSDTEAFF
d_call: NA; clone_size: NA; j_call: TRBJ1-1; v_call: TRBV5-1; cdr3_nt: TGCGCCAGCTACACAGATATCACTGAAGCTTTCTTT; cdr3_aa: CASYTDITEAFF
d_call: NA; clone_size: NA; j_call: TRBJ1-2; v_call: TRBV12-3/TRBV12-4; cdr3_nt: TGTGCCAGCAGTTTAGCACGAGGTGTTGAGTACACCTTC; cdr3_aa: CASSLARGVEYTF
d_call: NA; clone_size: NA; j_call: TRBJ1-1; v_call: TRBV30; cdr3_nt: TGTGCCTGGAGTGTCCGGGGGGTTTTGGGGAACACTGAAGCTTTCTTT; cdr3_aa: CAWSVRGVLGNTEAFF
d_call: NA; clone_size: NA; j_call: TRBJ1-5; v_call: TRBV19; cdr3_nt: TGTGCCAGTAGTGGACAGCGCAATCAGCCCCAGCATTTT; cdr3_aa: CASSGQRNQPQHF
d_call: TRBD2; clone_size: NA; j_call: TRBJ2-2; v_call: TRBV4-1; cdr3_nt: TGCGCCAGCAGCCAAGAAGGGCTAGCGGGAGTGAGGACCGGGGAGCTGTTTTTT; cdr3_aa: CASSQEGLAGVRTGELFF
d_call: TRBD1; clone_size: NA; j_call: TRBJ2-1; v_call: TRBV24-1; cdr3_nt: TGTGCCACCAGTGCTAGGACAGGGGTGAATGAGCAGTTCTTC; cdr3_aa: CATSARTGVNEQFF
d_call: NA; clone_size: NA; j_call: TRBJ1-1; v_call: TRBV25-1; cdr3_nt: TGTGCCAGCAGTGGAGGGAACACTGAAGCTTTCTTT; cdr3_aa: CASSGGNTEAFF
d_call: NA; clone_size: NA; j_call: TRBJ1-6; v_call: TRBV5-1; cdr3_nt: TGCGCCAGCAGCTTGGCCGCTCCCGGGACCTATAATTCACCCCTCCACTTT; cdr3_aa: CASSLAAPGTYNSPLHF